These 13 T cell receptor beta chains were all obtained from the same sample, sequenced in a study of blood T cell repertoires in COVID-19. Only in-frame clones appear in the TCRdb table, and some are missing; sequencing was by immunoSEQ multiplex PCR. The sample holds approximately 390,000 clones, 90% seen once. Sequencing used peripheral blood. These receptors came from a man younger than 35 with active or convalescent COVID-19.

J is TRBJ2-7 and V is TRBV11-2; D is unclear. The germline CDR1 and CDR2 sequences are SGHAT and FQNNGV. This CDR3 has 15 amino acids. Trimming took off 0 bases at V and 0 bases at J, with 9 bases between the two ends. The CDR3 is CASSLEIGTSYEQYF. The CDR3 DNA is TGTGCCAGCAGCTTAGAGATTGGCACCTCCTACGAGCAGTACTTC.

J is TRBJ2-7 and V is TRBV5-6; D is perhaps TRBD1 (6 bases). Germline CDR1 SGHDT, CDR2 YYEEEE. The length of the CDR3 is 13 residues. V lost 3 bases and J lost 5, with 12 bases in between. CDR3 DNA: TGTGCCAGCAGCTATGACAGGTTTCACGAGCAGTACTTC. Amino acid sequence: CASSYDRFHEQYF. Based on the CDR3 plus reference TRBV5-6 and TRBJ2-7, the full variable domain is DAGVTQSPTHLIKTRGQQVTLRCSPKSGHDTVSWYQQALGQGPQFIFQYYEEEERQRGNFPDRFSGHQFPNYSSELNVNALLLGDSALYLCASSYDRFHEQYFGPGTRLTVT.

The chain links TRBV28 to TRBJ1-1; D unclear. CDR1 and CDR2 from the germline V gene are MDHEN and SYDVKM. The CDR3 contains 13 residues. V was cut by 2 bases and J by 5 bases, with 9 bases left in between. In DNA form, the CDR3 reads TGTGCCAGCAGTTTAGTCATCGGGACTGAAGCTTTCTTT. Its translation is CASSLVIGTEAFF. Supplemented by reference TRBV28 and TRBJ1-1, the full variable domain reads DVKVTQSSRYLVKRTGEKVFLECVQDMDHENMFWYRQDPGLGLRLIYFSYDVKMKEKGDIPEGYSVSREKKERFSLILESASTNQTSMYLCASSLVIGTEAFFGQGTRLTVV.

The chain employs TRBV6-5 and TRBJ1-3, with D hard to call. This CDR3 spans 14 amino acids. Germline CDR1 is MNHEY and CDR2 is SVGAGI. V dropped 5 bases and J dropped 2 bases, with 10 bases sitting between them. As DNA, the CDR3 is TGTGCCAGCAGTCCCAGCGGGGCTGGAAACACCATATATTTT. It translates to CASSPSGAGNTIYF.

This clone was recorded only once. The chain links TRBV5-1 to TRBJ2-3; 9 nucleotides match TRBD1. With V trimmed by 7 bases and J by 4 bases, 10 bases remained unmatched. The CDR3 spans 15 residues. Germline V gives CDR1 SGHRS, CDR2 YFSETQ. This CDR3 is CASYYSDRGSDTQYF. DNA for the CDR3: TGCGCCAGCTATTATTCGGACAGGGGTTCAGATACGCAGTATTTT.

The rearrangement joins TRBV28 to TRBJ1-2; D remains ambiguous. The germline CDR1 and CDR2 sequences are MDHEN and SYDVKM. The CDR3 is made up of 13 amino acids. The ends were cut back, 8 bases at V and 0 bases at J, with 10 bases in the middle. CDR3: CASLNTTNYGYTF. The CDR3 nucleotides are TGTGCCAGCCTAAATACGACTAACTATGGCTACACCTTC.

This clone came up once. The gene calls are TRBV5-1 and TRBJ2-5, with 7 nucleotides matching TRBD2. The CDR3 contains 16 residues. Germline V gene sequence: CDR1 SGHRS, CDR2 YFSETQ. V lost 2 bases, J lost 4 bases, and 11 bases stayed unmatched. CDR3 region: CASSFRSGTGAETQYF. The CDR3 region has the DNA TGCGCCAGCAGCTTCCGAAGCGGGACTGGGGCAGAGACCCAGTACTTC.

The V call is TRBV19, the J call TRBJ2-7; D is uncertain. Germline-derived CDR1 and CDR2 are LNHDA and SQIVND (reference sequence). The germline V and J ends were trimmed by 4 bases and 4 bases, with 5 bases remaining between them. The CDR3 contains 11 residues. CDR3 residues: CASSTLYEQYF. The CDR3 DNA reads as TGTGCCAGTAGTACCCTTTACGAGCAGTACTTC.

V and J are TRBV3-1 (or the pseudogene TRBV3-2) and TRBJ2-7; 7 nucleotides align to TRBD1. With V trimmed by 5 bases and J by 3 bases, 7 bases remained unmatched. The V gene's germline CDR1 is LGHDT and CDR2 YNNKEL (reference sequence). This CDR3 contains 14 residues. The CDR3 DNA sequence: TGTGCCAGCAGCATAGAACACAGGGGCTACGAGCAGTACTTC. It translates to CASSIEHRGYEQYF.

This chain's CDR3 is CASARVRLQETQYF. CDR3 nucleotide sequence: TGTGCCAGTGCTCGGGTTAGGCTACAAGAGACCCAGTACTTC. The rearrangement links TRBV27 to TRBJ2-5; no firm D call. CDR1 MNHEY and CDR2 SMNVEV come from the germline V gene (reference sequence). This CDR3 comprises 14 residues. V lost 9 bases, J lost 2 bases, and 16 bases lay in between.

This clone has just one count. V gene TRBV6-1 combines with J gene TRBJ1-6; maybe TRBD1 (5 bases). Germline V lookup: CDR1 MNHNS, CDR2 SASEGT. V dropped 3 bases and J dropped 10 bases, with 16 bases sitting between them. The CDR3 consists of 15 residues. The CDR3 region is CASSDSRGRGSPLHF. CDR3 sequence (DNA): TGTGCCAGCAGTGATTCAAGGGGAAGAGGCTCACCCCTCCACTTT.

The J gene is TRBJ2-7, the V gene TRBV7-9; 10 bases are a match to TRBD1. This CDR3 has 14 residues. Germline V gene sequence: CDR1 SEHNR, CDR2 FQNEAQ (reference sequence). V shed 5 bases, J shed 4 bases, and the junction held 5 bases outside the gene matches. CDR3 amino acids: CASSLTGQGYEQYF. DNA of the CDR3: TGTGCCAGCAGCCTAACGGGACAGGGGTACGAGCAGTACTTC. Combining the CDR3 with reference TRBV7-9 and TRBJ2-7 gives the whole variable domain DTGVSQNPRHKITKRGQNVTFRCDPISEHNRLYWYRQTLGQGPEFLTYFQNEAQLEKSRLLSDRFSAERPKGSFSTLEIQRTEQGDSAMYLCASSLTGQGYEQYFGPGTRLTVT.

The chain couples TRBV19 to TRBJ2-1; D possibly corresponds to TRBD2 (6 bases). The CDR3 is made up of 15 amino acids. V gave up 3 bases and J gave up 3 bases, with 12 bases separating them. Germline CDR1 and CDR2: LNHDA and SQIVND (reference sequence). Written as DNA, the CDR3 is TGTGCCAGTAGTATCGGGGGACCTCGCTACAATGAGCAGTTCTTC. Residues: CASSIGGPRYNEQFF.